The sequence of this TCR beta chain was determined in a study of T cells after yellow fever vaccination. Whole-study results and caveats: Highly abundant clonotypes carried over from the bulk population could end up in FACS-sorted repertoires as contaminants.

MiXCR, run by TCRdb on the 5' RACE reads, gives a single entry per CDR3 protein. The sample records about 240,000 distinct CDR3 sequences, 6.9% being singletons. This clonotype was seen a few times. Its antigen remains unidentified. Trimming took off 6 bases at V and 0 bases at J, with 12 bases between the two ends. Per the germline V gene, CDR1 is DFQATT and CDR2 is SNEGSKA (reference sequence). CDR3 length equals 13 residues. This chain connects TRBV20-1 to TRBJ2-7; possibly TRBD1 or TRBD2 for D (5 bases each). Sample: CD4+ T cells sorted from PBMCs, taken 15 days after the yellow fever booster vaccination. This TCR was sampled from a man aged 25-45 years who received the YFV17D yellow fever vaccine. CDR3 amino acids: CSAEGQGSYEQYF. The CDR3 coding sequence is TGCAGTGCCGAGGGTCAGGGCTCCTACGAGCAGTACTTC.